This TCR beta chain emerged from a study of shared T cell receptors in the human thymus. Only in-frame clones appear in the TCRdb table, and some are missing; sequencing was by immunoSEQ multiplex PCR. The data hold 700,000 or so clones, with approximately 85% observed a single time. Germline CDR1 is MDHEN and CDR2 is SYDVKM. This CDR3 contains 14 residues. Trimming removed 7 bases from V and 3 bases from J, with 15 bases in between. The table lists this clone with a few counts. This sample also belongs to another study, concerning human thymus T cells.

The TCR comes from a girl under three years old with a congenital heart defect. The chain joins TRBV28 to TRBJ1-1; TRBD1 might be the D (6 bases). Material: thymocytes. CDR3: CASTTFRGYTEAFF. The CDR3 DNA reads as TGTGCCAGCACTACATTCAGGGGTTACACTGAAGCTTTCTTT.